These 12 T cell receptor beta chains were sequenced from one sample in a study of cytomegalovirus exposure and HLA in healthy donors. PCR employed 60 Vbeta and 13 Jbeta primers. Sequencing was performed with immunoSEQ multiplex PCR; in TCRdb, only in-frame clones are kept and a portion is missing. The data show fewer than 150,000 clones, roughly 14% seen once. The sample was PBMCs. Receptor source: a woman aged 18-30 years in good health and CMV-seronegative.

CDR3 sequence reads: CASSSGPYEQYF. CDR3 in DNA: TGTGCCAGCAGTTCAGGGCCTTACGAGCAGTACTTC. V is TRBV6-5 and J is TRBJ2-7, with D perhaps TRBD1 (5 bases). V was trimmed by 4 bases and J by 4 bases, leaving 8 bases between them. The germline V gene has CDR1 MNHEY and CDR2 SVGAGI. The CDR3 is 12 amino acids.

This chain joins TRBV28 and TRBJ2-3; D is unresolved. Germline lookup yields CDR1 MDHEN and CDR2 SYDVKM. The V and J ends lost 1 base and 3 bases respectively, with 11 bases between them. The CDR3 spans 15 residues. The DNA for the CDR3 is TGTGCCAGCAGTTTATTGCCCTATGAGACAGATACGCAGTATTTT. This sequence encodes CASSLLPYETDTQYF.

This chain connects TRBV27 to TRBJ1-1; D may be TRBD1 (5 bases). Deletions cut 2 bases from V and 1 base from J, with 11 bases between. The CDR3 totals 15 residues. Germline lookup yields CDR1 MNHEY and CDR2 SMNVEV (reference sequence). CDR3 protein: CASSLSHRPNTEAFF. In nucleotides, the CDR3 is TGTGCCAGCAGTTTAAGTCACAGGCCGAACACTGAAGCTTTCTTT.

This clone was recorded a few times. The chain is built from TRBV6-5 and TRBJ1-5, with D maybe TRBD1 (6 bases). The CDR3 has 14 residues. V was shortened by 6 bases and J by 7 bases, with 16 bases between the two germline ends. CDR1 and CDR2 (germline): MNHEY, SVGAGI. CDR3 loop: CASRPTRGSQPQHF. The CDR3 nucleotides read TGTGCCAGCAGACCCACCAGGGGCAGCCAGCCCCAGCATTTT.

Worth noting for this clone: Likely a read error: the CDR3 ends without its conserved phenylalanine or tryptophan. The V call is TRBV6-1, the J call TRBJ1-1; TRBD1 might be the D (5 bases). V lost 5 bases to trimming and J lost 6 bases, with 13 bases between them. The germline gives CDR1 MNHNS, CDR2 SASEGT. There are 13 residues in the CDR3. CDR3 in amino acids: CASSLTGEAEAFL. The CDR3, as DNA: TGTGCCAGCAGTCTGACGGGGGAGGCTGAAGCTTTCCTT.

Only a few counts were recorded for this clone. The chain employs TRBV29-1 and TRBJ2-1; 10 nucleotides agree with TRBD2. Germline V CDR1 and CDR2: SQVTM, ANQGSEA. This CDR3 spans 12 amino acids. V was pared by 4 bases and J by 10 bases, with 4 bases of the junction left unmatched. This CDR3 is CSVASGSDEQFF. For the CDR3, the DNA is TGCAGCGTTGCTAGCGGGAGTGACGAGCAGTTCTTC.

The V and J genes are TRBV28 and TRBJ1-6; D possibly corresponds to TRBD1 (6 bases). The CDR3 spans 15 residues. Germline V lookup: CDR1 MDHEN, CDR2 SYDVKM. Trimming took off 1 base at V and 3 bases at J, with 7 bases between the two ends. CDR3 bases: TGTGCCAGCAGTTTATCACAGGGCTATAATTCACCCCTCCACTTT. It encodes CASSLSQGYNSPLHF. Based on the CDR3 plus reference TRBV28 and TRBJ1-6, the full variable domain is DVKVTQSSRYLVKRTGEKVFLECVQDMDHENMFWYRQDPGLGLRLIYFSYDVKMKEKGDIPEGYSVSREKKERFSLILESASTNQTSMYLCASSLSQGYNSPLHFGNGTRLTVT.

This clone showed up just a few times. This chain uses TRBV4-2 with TRBJ2-1, with TRBD2 matching 8 bases. This CDR3 comprises 17 residues. The germline gives CDR1 LGHNA, CDR2 YNFKEQ. The junction had 11 bases not matched to a gene; V was cut back by 3 bases and J by 4 bases. The CDR3 DNA reads as TGTGCCAGCAGCCAGGGGATACTAGCGGACCCTTACAATGAGCAGTTCTTC. Translation: CASSQGILADPYNEQFF.

The chain couples TRBV9 to TRBJ2-2; TRBD2 matches 12 bases. The CDR3 is 18 amino acids. Germline values: CDR1 SGDLS, CDR2 YYNGEE. The trim removed 4 bases at V and 3 bases at J, leaving 10 bases unmatched. In DNA, the CDR3 is TGTGCCAGCAGCCCCCACTCGGGACTAGCGGGTTACACCGGGGAGCTGTTTTTT. Translation gives CASSPHSGLAGYTGELFF.

The chain uses TRBV9 and TRBJ2-1, with D perhaps matching TRBD2 (6 bases). Germline V lookup: CDR1 SGDLS, CDR2 YYNGEE. The CDR3 consists of 15 residues. V dropped 4 bases and J dropped 4 bases, with 15 bases sitting between them. CDR3 DNA sequence: TGTGCCAGCAGCTCGGAGGGGAGGTTTTACAATGAGCAGTTCTTC. Its translation: CASSSEGRFYNEQFF. Supplemented by reference TRBV9 and TRBJ2-1, the full variable domain reads DSGVTQTPKHLITATGQRVTLRCSPRSGDLSVYWYQQSLDQGLQFLIQYYNGEERAKGNILERFSAQQFPDLHSELNLSSLELGDSALYFCASSSEGRFYNEQFFGPGTRLTVL.

The chain is built from TRBV6-4 and TRBJ2-3; 10 positions agree with TRBD2. CDR3 size: 16 residues. V dropped 4 bases and J dropped 2; count of bases not matched to a gene: 6. The germline V gene has CDR1 MRHNA and CDR2 SNTAGT. The CDR3 region has the DNA TGTGCCAGCAGTGCCCAAGCGGGAGGGAACACAGATACGCAGTATTTT. Translation: CASSAQAGGNTDTQYF.

The chain carries TRBV27 and TRBJ2-7, with TRBD2 as a possible D gene (6 bases). Per germline, CDR1 MNHEY and CDR2 SMNVEV (reference sequence). V was cut by 5 bases and J by 2 bases, with 19 bases left in between. The CDR3 is 16 residues long. The CDR3, as DNA: TGTGCCAGCAGTGGTGGCCGGGACTGGATGACCTACGAGCAGTACTTC. This sequence encodes CASSGGRDWMTYEQYF.